Below, 17 T cell receptor beta chains from the same sample are listed, as sequenced in a study of cytotoxic CD8 clonotypes in ibrutinib-treated CLL. The repertoire was sequenced with immunoSEQ multiplex PCR; TCRdb's copy has only in-frame clones and lacks some. Of some 300,000 clones in the sample, about 80% were seen once. Here the sequenced sample was PBMCs, taken before ibrutinib treatment. The receptors were gathered from a human donor with chronic lymphocytic leukemia.

V gene TRBV30 combines with J gene TRBJ2-2; 14 bases match TRBD2. Per germline, CDR1 GTSNPN and CDR2 SVGIG (reference sequence). This CDR3 contains 15 residues. V was clipped by 2 bases and J by 6 bases; unmatched bases: 2. The DNA of the CDR3 is TGTGCCTGGAGTATGGGACTAGCGGGAGCCGGGGAGCTGTTTTTT. Translated, it gives CAWSMGLAGAGELFF. Combining the CDR3 with reference TRBV30 and TRBJ2-2 gives the whole variable domain SQTIHQWPATLVQPVGSPLSLECTVEGTSNPNLYWYRQAAGRGLQLLFYSVGIGQISSEVPQNLSASRPQDRQFILSSKKLLLSDSGFYLCAWSMGLAGAGELFFGEGSRLTVL.

This chain uses TRBV19 with TRBJ2-1; D unresolved. CDR1 is LNHDA, CDR2 SQIVND, per germline (reference sequence). Trimming pared 5 bases from V and 4 bases from J, leaving 18 bases between. CDR3 length equals 16 residues. The DNA of the CDR3 is TGTGCCAGTAGTTCTTCACTCAGCAACGTTTACAATGAGCAGTTCTTC. It specifies CASSSSLSNVYNEQFF.

This clone was observed many times. The chain links TRBV5-4 to TRBJ2-3, with D hard to call. Germline CDR1 SGHNT, CDR2 YYREEE (reference sequence). V was shortened by 5 bases and J by 0 bases, with 16 bases between the two germline ends. CDR3 length: 16 amino acids. The CDR3, as DNA: TGTGCCAGCAGGGCGGCGGCTACTAAAAGCACAGATACGCAGTATTTT. Its translation: CASRAAATKSTDTQYF.

This clone was observed a handful of times. The chain joins TRBV30 to TRBJ1-2; D unclear. Germline CDR1 is GTSNPN and CDR2 is SVGIG (reference sequence). V dropped 1 base and J dropped 5 bases, with 11 bases sitting between them. The CDR3 is 13 amino acids. DNA of the CDR3: TGTGCCTGGAGTGAGGCGGGATTATATGGCTACACCTTC. Protein: CAWSEAGLYGYTF.

The CDR3: CASRRTGGYGYTF. CDR3 DNA: TGTGCCAGCAGACGGACAGGGGGTTATGGCTACACCTTC. The V and J genes are TRBV6-5 and TRBJ1-2; 10 bases fit TRBD1. The trim removed 6 bases at V and 5 bases at J, leaving 3 bases unmatched. CDR1 is MNHEY and CDR2 is SVGAGI in the germline V gene. CDR3 length equals 13 residues.

The chain couples TRBV27 to TRBJ2-5; 11 nucleotides line up with TRBD1. From germline, CDR1 is MNHEY and CDR2 SMNVEV (reference sequence). Germline trimming cut 4 bases from V and 5 bases from J; bases unmatched to any gene: 6. The CDR3 is 15 residues long. This chain's CDR3 is CASSSGTGGWETQYF. Here the CDR3 DNA reads TGTGCCAGCAGTTCCGGGACAGGGGGATGGGAGACCCAGTACTTC.

V gene TRBV25-1 combines with J gene TRBJ2-3; 14 bases agree with TRBD2. The CDR3 runs 16 residues. Germline trimming cut 5 bases from V and 4 bases from J; bases unmatched to any gene: 5. The germline CDR1 and CDR2 sequences are MGHDK and SYGVNS. The CDR3, as DNA: TGTGCCAGCAGTCTCCCGGGACTAGCGGGAGCAGATACGCAGTATTTT. Translating gives CASSLPGLAGADTQYF. The full variable domain, completed using reference TRBV25-1 and TRBJ2-3, is EADIYQTPRYLVIGTGKKITLECSQTMGHDKMYWYQQDPGMELHLIHYSYGVNSTEKGDLSSESTVSRIRTEHFPLTLESARPSHTSQYLCASSLPGLAGADTQYFGPGTRLTVL.

V and J are TRBV4-3 and TRBJ2-7; TRBD1 is a possible D gene (5 bases). V lost 4 bases, J lost 6 bases, and 10 bases lay in between. The CDR3 sequence is 12 residues long. Germline CDR1 reads LGHNA; CDR2 reads YSLEER. The CDR3 nucleotides are TGCGCCAGCAGCCTAGGGGCTGGCGAGCAGTACTTC. It translates to CASSLGAGEQYF.

This clone came up a few times. The rearrangement uses TRBV5-1 and TRBJ2-2; 7 bases map to TRBD1. The V gene's germline CDR1 is SGHRS and CDR2 YFSETQ. CDR3 length: 16 amino acids. V was pared by 2 bases and J by 6 bases, with 10 bases of the junction left unmatched. The CDR3 DNA reads as TGCGCCAGCAGCTTTAAGCAGGGGGATTACGCCGGGGAGCTGTTTTTT. Translating it yields CASSFKQGDYAGELFF.

A word on this clone: Sequence at one end of the junction differs from germline and may be a read error. This chain connects TRBV5-1 to TRBJ2-7, with D perhaps TRBD2 (5 bases). The CDR3 contains 11 residues. Germline CDR1 and CDR2: SGHRS and YFSETQ. The CDR3 is CAGSRGYEQYF. CDR3 sequence (DNA): TGCGCCGGCAGCCGGGGCTACGAGCAGTACTTC.

The chain couples TRBV30 to TRBJ2-1; the D is unclear. Trimming removed 3 bases at V and 0 bases at J, with 9 bases between. Germline lookup yields CDR1 GTSNPN and CDR2 SVGIG (reference sequence). The CDR3 totals 14 residues. The CDR3 protein is CAWRTVSSYNEQFF. The CDR3 DNA reads as TGTGCCTGGAGGACGGTGAGCTCCTACAATGAGCAGTTCTTC.

The chain recombines TRBV6-6 with TRBJ1-5; 8 bases are a match to TRBD1. The V and J ends lost 6 bases and 3 bases, in that order; junction bases with no gene match: 7. Germline loops: CDR1 MNHNY, CDR2 SVGAGI (reference sequence). This CDR3 has 15 residues. As DNA, the CDR3 is TGTGCCAGCAGACTGACAGGGGACCCCAATCAGCCCCAGCATTTT. Its protein is CASRLTGDPNQPQHF.

CDR3 sequence reads: CASSVGGGTDTQYF. The CDR3 nucleotides read TGTGCCAGCAGTGTAGGGGGAGGTACAGATACGCAGTATTTT. V usage is TRBV6-4 and J usage is TRBJ2-3, with D tentatively TRBD1 or TRBD2 (6 bases each). The CDR3 sequence is 14 residues long. V gave up 4 bases and J gave up 3 bases, with 11 bases separating them. Per germline, CDR1 MRHNA and CDR2 SNTAGT.

V is TRBV7-6 and J is TRBJ1-1; no reliable D call. V was trimmed by 3 bases and J by 6 bases, leaving 14 bases between them. The V gene's germline CDR1 is SGHVS and CDR2 FNYEAQ. The CDR3 contains 14 residues. The CDR3 bases are TGTGCCAGCAGCTTTGGCTCCTCGTACGCTGAAGCTTTCTTT. It yields the protein CASSFGSSYAEAFF.

This clone was detected a few times. The rearrangement uses TRBV9 and TRBJ2-2; unclear D gene. The germline V and J ends were trimmed by 0 bases and 1 base, with 10 bases remaining between them. Germline V lookup: CDR1 SGDLS, CDR2 YYNGEE. The CDR3 extends over 16 amino acids. In DNA, the CDR3 is TGTGCCAGCAGCGTAGCTGGGTGGATGAACACCGGGGAGCTGTTTTTT. This sequence encodes CASSVAGWMNTGELFF.

This chain joins TRBV19 and TRBJ2-2; 9 bases fit TRBD1. Germline CDR1 reads LNHDA; CDR2 reads SQIVND (reference sequence). Trimming removed 5 bases from V and 5 bases from J; junction bases left unmatched: 9. The CDR3 totals 16 residues. CDR3 residues: CASSANRGRGTGELFF. The CDR3 DNA is TGTGCCAGTAGTGCCAACAGGGGGCGAGGAACCGGGGAGCTGTTTTTT.

The rearrangement uses TRBV9 and TRBJ1-5; D is perhaps TRBD1 (6 bases). Germline CDR1 SGDLS, CDR2 YYNGEE. The CDR3 is 14 residues long. V lost 4 bases to trimming and J lost 7 bases, with 15 bases between them. The CDR3 nucleotides are TGTGCCAGCAGCCGAACAGGGTTAAAGCAGCCCCAGCATTTT. Translation gives CASSRTGLKQPQHF.